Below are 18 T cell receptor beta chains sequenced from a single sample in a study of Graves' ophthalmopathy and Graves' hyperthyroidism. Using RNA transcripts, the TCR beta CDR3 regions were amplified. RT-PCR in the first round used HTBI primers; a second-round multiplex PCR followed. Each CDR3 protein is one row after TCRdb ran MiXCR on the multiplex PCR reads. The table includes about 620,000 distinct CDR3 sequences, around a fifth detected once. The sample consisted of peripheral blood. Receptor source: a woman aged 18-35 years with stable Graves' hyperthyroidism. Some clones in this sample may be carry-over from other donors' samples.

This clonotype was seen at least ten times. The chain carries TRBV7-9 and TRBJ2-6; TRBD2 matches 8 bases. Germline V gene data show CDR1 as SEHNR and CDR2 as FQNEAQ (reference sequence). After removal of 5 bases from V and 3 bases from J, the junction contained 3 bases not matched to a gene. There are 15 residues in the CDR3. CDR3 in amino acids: CASSPGLGGANVLTF. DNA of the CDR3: TGTGCCAGCAGCCCGGGACTAGGTGGGGCCAACGTCCTGACTTTC.

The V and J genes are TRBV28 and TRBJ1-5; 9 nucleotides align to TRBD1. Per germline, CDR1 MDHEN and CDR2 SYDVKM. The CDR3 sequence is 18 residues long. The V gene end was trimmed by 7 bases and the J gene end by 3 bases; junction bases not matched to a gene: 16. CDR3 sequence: CASKHRDRAAVDNQPQHF. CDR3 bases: TGTGCCAGCAAGCACCGGGACAGGGCAGCGGTAGACAATCAGCCCCAGCATTTT.

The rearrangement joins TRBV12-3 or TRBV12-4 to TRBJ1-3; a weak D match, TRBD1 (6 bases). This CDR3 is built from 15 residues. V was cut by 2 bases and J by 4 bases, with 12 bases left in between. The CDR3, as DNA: TGTGCCAGCAGTTTATGGGGGGCGCGAGGAAACACCATATATTTT. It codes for CASSLWGARGNTIYF.

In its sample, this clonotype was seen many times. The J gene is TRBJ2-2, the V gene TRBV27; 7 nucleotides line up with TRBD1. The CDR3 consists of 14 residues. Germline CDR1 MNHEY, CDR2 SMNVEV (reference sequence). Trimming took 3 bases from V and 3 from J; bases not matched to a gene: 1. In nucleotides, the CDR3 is TGTGCCAGCAGTTTCGACAGGGACACCGGGGAGCTGTTTTTT. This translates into CASSFDRDTGELFF.

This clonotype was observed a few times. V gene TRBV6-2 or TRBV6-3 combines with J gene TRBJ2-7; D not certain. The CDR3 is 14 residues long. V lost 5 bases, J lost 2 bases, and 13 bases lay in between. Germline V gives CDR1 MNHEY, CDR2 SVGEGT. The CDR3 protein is CASSDLDGTYEQYF. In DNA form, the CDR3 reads TGTGCCAGCAGTGATTTAGACGGTACCTACGAGCAGTACTTC.

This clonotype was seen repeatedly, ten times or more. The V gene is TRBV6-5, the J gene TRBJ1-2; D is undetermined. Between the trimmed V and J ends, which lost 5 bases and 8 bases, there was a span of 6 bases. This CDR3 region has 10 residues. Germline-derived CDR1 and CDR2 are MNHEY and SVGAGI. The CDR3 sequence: CASSIHGYTF. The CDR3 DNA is TGTGCCAGCAGTATACACGGCTACACCTTC.

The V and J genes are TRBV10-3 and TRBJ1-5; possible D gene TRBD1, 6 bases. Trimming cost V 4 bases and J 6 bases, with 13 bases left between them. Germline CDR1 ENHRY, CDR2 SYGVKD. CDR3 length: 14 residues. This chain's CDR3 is CAISVRGAGQPQHF. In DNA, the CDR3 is TGTGCCATCAGTGTTAGGGGGGCTGGTCAGCCCCAGCATTTT.

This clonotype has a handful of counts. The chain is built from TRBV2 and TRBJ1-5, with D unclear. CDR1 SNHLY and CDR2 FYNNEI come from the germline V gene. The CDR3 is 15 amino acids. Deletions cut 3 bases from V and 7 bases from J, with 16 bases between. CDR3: CASSEYSQEIQPQHF. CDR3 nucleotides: TGTGCCAGCAGTGAGTATTCGCAGGAGATCCAGCCCCAGCATTTT.

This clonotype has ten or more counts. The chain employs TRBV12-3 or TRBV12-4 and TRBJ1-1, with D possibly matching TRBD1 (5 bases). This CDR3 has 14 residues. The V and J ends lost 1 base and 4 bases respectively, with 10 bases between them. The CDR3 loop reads CASSLVGEGTEAFF. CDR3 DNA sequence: TGTGCCAGCAGTTTAGTGGGGGAAGGCACTGAAGCTTTCTTT.

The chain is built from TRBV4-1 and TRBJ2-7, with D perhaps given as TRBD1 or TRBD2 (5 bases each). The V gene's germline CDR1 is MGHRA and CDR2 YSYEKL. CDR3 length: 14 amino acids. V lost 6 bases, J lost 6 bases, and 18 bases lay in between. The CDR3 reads CASSLSGSGGEQYF. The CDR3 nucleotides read TGCGCCAGCAGTCTTTCGGGCAGTGGGGGCGAGCAGTACTTC.

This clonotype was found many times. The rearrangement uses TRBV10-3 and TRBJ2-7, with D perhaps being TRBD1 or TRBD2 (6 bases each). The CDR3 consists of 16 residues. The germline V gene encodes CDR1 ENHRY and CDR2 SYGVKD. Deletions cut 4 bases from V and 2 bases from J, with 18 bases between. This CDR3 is CAISGPPTGAAYEQYF. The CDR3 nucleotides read TGTGCCATCAGTGGACCTCCCACGGGGGCGGCCTACGAGCAGTACTTC.

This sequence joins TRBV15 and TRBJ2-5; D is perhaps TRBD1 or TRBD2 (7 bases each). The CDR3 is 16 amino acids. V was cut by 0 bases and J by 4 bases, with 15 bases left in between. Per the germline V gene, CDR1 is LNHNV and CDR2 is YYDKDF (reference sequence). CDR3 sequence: CATSRDSGGGRETQYF. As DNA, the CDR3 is TGTGCCACCAGCAGAGATTCAGGGGGGGGGAGAGAGACCCAGTACTTC. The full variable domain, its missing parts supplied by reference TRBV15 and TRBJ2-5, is DAMVIQNPRYQVTQFGKPVTLSCSQTLNHNVMYWYQQKSSQAPKLLFHYYDKDFNNEADTPDNFQSRRPNTSFCFLDIRSPGLGDTAMYLCATSRDSGGGRETQYFGPGTRLLVL.

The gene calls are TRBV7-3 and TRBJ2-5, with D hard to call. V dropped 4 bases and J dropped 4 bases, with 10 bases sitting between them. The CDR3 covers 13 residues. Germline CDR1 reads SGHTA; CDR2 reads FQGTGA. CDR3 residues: CASSYLSGETQYF. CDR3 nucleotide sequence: TGTGCCAGCAGCTACCTGTCCGGAGAGACCCAGTACTTC.

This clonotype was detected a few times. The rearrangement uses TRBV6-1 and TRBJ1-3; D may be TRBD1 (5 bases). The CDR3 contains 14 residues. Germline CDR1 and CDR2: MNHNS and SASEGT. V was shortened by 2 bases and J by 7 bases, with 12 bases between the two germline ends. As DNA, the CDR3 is TGTGCCAGCAGTGAACGGGGACCCCGGAACACCATATATTTT. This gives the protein CASSERGPRNTIYF.

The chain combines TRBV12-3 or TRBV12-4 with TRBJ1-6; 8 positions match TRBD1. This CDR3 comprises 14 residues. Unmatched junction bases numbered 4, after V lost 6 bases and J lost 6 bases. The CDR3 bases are TGTGCCAGCAGGCGACAGGGGATTAATTCACCCCTCCACTTT. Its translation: CASRRQGINSPLHF.

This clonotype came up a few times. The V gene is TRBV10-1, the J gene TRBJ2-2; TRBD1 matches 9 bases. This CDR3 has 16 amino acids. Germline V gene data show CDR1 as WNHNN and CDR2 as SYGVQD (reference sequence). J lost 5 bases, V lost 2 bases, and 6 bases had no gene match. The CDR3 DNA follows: TGCGCCAGCAGTGAGACAGGGGGCAAAAGGACCGGGGAGCTGTTTTTT. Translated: CASSETGGKRTGELFF.

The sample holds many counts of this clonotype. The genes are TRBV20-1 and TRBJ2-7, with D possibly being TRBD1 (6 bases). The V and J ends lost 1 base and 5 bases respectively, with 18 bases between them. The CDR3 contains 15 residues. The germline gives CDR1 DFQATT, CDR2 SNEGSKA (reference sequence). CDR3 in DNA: TGCAGTGCTAGAGGAGAGGACAGTTGGGGGAACGAGCAGTACTTC. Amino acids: CSARGEDSWGNEQYF.

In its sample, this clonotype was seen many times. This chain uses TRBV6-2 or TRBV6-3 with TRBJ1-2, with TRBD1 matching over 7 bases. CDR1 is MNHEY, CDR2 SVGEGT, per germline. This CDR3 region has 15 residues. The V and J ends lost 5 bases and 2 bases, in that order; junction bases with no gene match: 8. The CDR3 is CASSRAGTANYGYTF. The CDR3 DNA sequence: TGTGCCAGCAGTCGTGCCGGGACAGCGAACTATGGCTACACCTTC.